The rows below give T cell receptor beta chains drawn from one sample of a study of T cell changes during pregnancy in multiple sclerosis. Measured with immunoSEQ multiplex PCR; TCRdb has only the in-frame clones, and not every one. The sample carries about 38,000 clones, 90% to 95% recorded once. This sample comprised CD8+ T cells from peripheral blood mononuclear cells, obtained in the third trimester of pregnancy. The receptors stem from a female donor with multiple sclerosis, enrolled in a pregnancy study. The CDR3 runs from the conserved cysteine through the conserved F or W. A D gene is named only where the DNA matches it firmly. Clone size appears in some rows only: once, few, many, or a class for an expanded clone.

j_call,d_call,v_call,cdr3_length,clone_size,cdr3_nt,cdr3_aa
TRBJ1-3,-,TRBV29-1,14,once,TGCAGCGTCGGGGGGGTTCTCTCTGGAAACACCATATATTTT,CSVGGVLSGNTIYF
TRBJ1-6,TRBD1,TRBV27,14,-,TGTGCCAGCAGTCTCACAGGGGGTAATTCACCCCTCCACTTT,CASSLTGGNSPLHF
TRBJ1-2,-,TRBV29-1,11,-,TGCAGCGTTGACCAGAACTATGGCTACACCTTC,CSVDQNYGYTF
TRBJ2-2,-,TRBV5-5,15,-,TGTGCCAGCAGCTTGGGAGCCTTGAACACCGGGGAGCTGTTTTTT,CASSLGALNTGELFF
TRBJ2-1,TRBD2,TRBV30,18,-,TGTGCCTGGAGACTAGCGGGGACCGAATTTGGGTCCTACAATGAGCAGTTCTTC,CAWRLAGTEFGSYNEQFF
TRBJ2-7,-,TRBV5-6,15,-,TGTGCCAGCAGCTGGGGGGGGGCTCACACCTACGAGCAGTACTTC,CASSWGGAHTYEQYF
TRBJ2-3,-,TRBV6-6,10,-,TGTGCCACATCAACAGATACGCAGTATTTT,CATSTDTQYF
TRBJ2-3,-,TRBV14,14,-,TGTGCCAGCAGCCACCTTGCGGACACAGATACGCAGTATTTT,CASSHLADTDTQYF
TRBJ2-1,-,TRBV19,13,-,TGTGCCAGTAGTACCTACTCCTACAATGAGCAGTTCTTC,CASSTYSYNEQFF
TRBJ1-1,-,TRBV19,15,-,TGTGCCAGTACGCCGGTCGAGGCTGGGAACACTGAAGCTTTCTTT,CASTPVEAGNTEAFF
TRBJ2-3,-,TRBV9,14,-,TGTGCCAGCAGCCCTGGGGGCGGCACAGATACGCAGTATTTT,CASSPGGGTDTQYF
TRBJ1-3,TRBD1,TRBV13,15,-,TGTGCCAGCAGCATAGGGGGCTACTCTGGAAACACCATATATTTT,CASSIGGYSGNTIYF
TRBJ2-7,-,TRBV5-4,15,-,TGTGCCAGCAGCAGGGGGTGGGACGAATCCTACGAGCAGTACTTC,CASSRGWDESYEQYF
TRBJ1-2,TRBD1,TRBV29-1,12,-,TGCAGCGGTGACAGGGAGGACTACGGCTACACCTTC,CSGDREDYGYTF
TRBJ2-3,-,TRBV13,12,-,TGTGCCAGCAGCCCCGGACATGATACGCAGTATTTT,CASSPGHDTQYF
TRBJ2-3,TRBD1,TRBV2,14,once,TGTGCCACCCGGGACAGGGAGAGCACAGATACGCAGTATTTT,CATRDRESTDTQYF
TRBJ1-1,TRBD1,TRBV7-9,16,once,TGTGCCAGCAGCGCCCGACAGGGGGTATTGAACACTGAAGCTTTCTTT,CASSARQGVLNTEAFF
TRBJ1-2,-,TRBV5-4,14,once,TGTGCCAGCAGCTTGCGGGGGGCGCCGGATGGCTACACCTTC,CASSLRGAPDGYTF
TRBJ1-2,TRBD1,TRBV7-9,13,-,TGTGCCAGCAGGCGGGACAGAGATTATGGCTACACCTTC,CASRRDRDYGYTF
TRBJ1-2,TRBD1,TRBV13,18,-,TGTGCCAGCAGCTTAGAAGGGTGGTCGACAGGGCCAAACTATGGCTACACCTTC,CASSLEGWSTGPNYGYTF
TRBJ2-5,TRBD1,TRBV27,16,-,TGTGCCAGCAGTTCCTCAACCCCAGGGGGCACAGAGACCCAGTACTTC,CASSSSTPGGTETQYF
TRBJ2-3,-,TRBV19,16,-,TGTGCCAGTAGTATATTAGGGGGAATAAGGACAGATACGCAGTATTTT,CASSILGGIRTDTQYF
TRBJ1-2,-,TRBV7-9,13,-,TGTGCCAGCAGACGACAGCCAGTGTATGGCTACACCTTC,CASRRQPVYGYTF
TRBJ2-7,TRBD2,TRBV13,14,-,TGTGCCAGCAGCTTCCGGGGGGGCCGGTACGAGCAGTACTTC,CASSFRGGRYEQYF
TRBJ1-2,-,TRBV9,17,-,TGTGCCAGCAGCGTAGGTTCGGCTGGGGCCGGCTCCTATGGCTACACCTTC,CASSVGSAGAGSYGYTF
TRBJ2-7,-,TRBV5-5,12,-,TGTGCCAGCAGCACTACAGGGATTGAGCAGTACTTC,CASSTTGIEQYF
TRBJ2-7,-,TRBV27,13,-,TGTGCCAGCAGTGGCGGTGTCTGGCTCGAGCAGTACTTC,CASSGGVWLEQYF
TRBJ1-4,TRBD1,TRBV19,14,-,TGTGCCAGTAGTCGGGACAGGGCCTACGAAAAACTGTTTTTT,CASSRDRAYEKLFF
TRBJ1-3,TRBD1,TRBV4-1,17,once,TGCGCCAGCAGCCCAGTAGCAGGGGGCTATTCTGGAAACACCATATATTTT,CASSPVAGGYSGNTIYF
TRBJ2-5,-,TRBV7-9,16,-,TGTGCCAGCAGCTCCCAACCTGGACAGCACCAAGAGACCCAGTACTTC,CASSSQPGQHQETQYF
TRBJ2-3,-,TRBV7-8,16,-,TGTGCCAGCAGCTTAATTTCGGGGGTGATCACAGATACGCAGTATTTT,CASSLISGVITDTQYF
TRBJ2-7,TRBD2,TRBV5-4,14,few,TGTGCCAGCAGCGGGTCTAGCGGCTCCTACGAGCAGTACTTC,CASSGSSGSYEQYF
TRBJ1-4,-,TRBV27,15,-,TGTGCCAGCAGTTTCGAGGGGGACATCGGAGAAAAACTGTTTTTT,CASSFEGDIGEKLFF
TRBJ2-7,-,TRBV27,13,-,TGTGCCAGCAGTTCGATTGCTCCGAGGGAGCAGTACTTC,CASSSIAPREQYF
TRBJ2-1,-,TRBV11-2,13,-,TGTGCCAGCAGCTTAGTGAGGTGGAATGAGCAGTTCTTC,CASSLVRWNEQFF